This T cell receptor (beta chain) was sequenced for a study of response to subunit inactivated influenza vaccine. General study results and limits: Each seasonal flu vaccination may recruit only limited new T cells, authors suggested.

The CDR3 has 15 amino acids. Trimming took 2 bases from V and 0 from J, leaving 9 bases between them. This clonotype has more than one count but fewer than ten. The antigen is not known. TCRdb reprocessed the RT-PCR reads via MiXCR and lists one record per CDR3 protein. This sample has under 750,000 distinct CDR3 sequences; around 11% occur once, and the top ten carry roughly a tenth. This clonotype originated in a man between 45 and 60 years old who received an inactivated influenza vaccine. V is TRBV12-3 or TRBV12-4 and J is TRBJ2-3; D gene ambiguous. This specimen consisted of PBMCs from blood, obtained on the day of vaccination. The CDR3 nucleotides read TGTGCCAGCAGTTTAAGGCAGGATAGCACAGATACGCAGTATTTT. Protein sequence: CASSLRQDSTDTQYF.